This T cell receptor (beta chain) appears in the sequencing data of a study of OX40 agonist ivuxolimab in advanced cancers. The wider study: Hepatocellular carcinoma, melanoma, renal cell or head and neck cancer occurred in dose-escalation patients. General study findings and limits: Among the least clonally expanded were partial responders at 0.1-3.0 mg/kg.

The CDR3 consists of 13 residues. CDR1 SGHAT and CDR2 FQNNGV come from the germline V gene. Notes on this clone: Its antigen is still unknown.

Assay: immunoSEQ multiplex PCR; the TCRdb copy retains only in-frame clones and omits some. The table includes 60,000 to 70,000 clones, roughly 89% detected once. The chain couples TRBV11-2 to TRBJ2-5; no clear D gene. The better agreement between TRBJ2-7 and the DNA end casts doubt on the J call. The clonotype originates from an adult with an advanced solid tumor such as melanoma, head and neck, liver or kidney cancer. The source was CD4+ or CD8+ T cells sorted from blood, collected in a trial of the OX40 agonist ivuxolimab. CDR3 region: CASSSGPVGEQYF. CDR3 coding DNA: TGTGCCAGCAGCTCCGGGCCCGTAGGCGAGCAGTACTTC.